The rows below give T cell receptor beta chains drawn from one sample of a study of T cells in localized non-small cell lung cancer. Using immunoSEQ multiplex PCR, the repertoire was profiled, and TCRdb retains in-frame clones only, with some absent. This sample carries around 1,700 clones, 25% to 35% of them seen once, and the ten largest clones take roughly 13%. The material sequenced was normal lung tissue next to the tumor, taken before any cancer treatment. The receptor set was obtained from a male donor aged 60 or over with stage II squamous cell lung carcinoma. Both conserved end residues are trimmed from each CDR3. A D gene is named only where the DNA matches it firmly. Clone size is not always given. Where it is, it says once, few, many or a class for expanded clones.

clone size	V gene	D gene	J gene	CDR3 protein
-	TRBV6-8	-	TRBJ1-1	ASSLQPNTEAF
-	TRBV11-3	-	TRBJ1-1	ASSHDGDWNTEAF
-	TRBV30	TRBD1	TRBJ1-1	AWSNRGRLNTEAF
-	TRBV5-1	TRBD1	TRBJ1-6	ASSLEDRQSPLH
-	TRBV18	-	TRBJ2-3	ASSPTSRHTQY
few	TRBV2	-	TRBJ1-5	ASSGGNQPQH
-	TRBV19	TRBD1	TRBJ2-7	ASMKPLGQGVGEQY
few	TRBV5-1	-	TRBJ2-1	ASSSHGSVPYNEQF
-	TRBV6-8	TRBD2	TRBJ2-1	ASSYGAGRVDEQF
-	TRBV18	-	TRBJ1-3	ASSGEAANSGNTIY
few	TRBV11-3	TRBD2	TRBJ2-4	ASSPGGLRQNIQY
-	TRBV18	-	TRBJ1-3	ASSEDFTSGNTIY
-	TRBV18	TRBD2	TRBJ2-3	ASSPPGTSGSTDTQY
-	TRBV6-8	-	TRBJ1-6	ASRGTGTGNSPLH
-	TRBV19	TRBD1	TRBJ1-2	ASNPGDSSYGYT
-	TRBV7-8	-	TRBJ1-3	ASSLGVQSSGNTIY
few	TRBV7-2	TRBD1	TRBJ2-5	ASIPTGGETQY
medium-sized	TRBV28	TRBD1	TRBJ1-5	ASSSTQGQGNQPQH
-	TRBV10-3	TRBD1	TRBJ2-3	AISAGTGSSTDTQY
-	TRBV18	-	TRBJ1-5	ASSPPQQPQH
few	TRBV8-2	-	TRBJ2-7	ASSYSSGDSSYEQY
medium-sized	TRBV11-3	TRBD1	TRBJ2-7	ASSQGRTGSHEQY
-	TRBV9	TRBD1	TRBJ1-1	ARKDREGTEAF
few	TRBV18	-	TRBJ2-7	ASSPSGDEQY
-	TRBV6-8	-	TRBJ2-3	ATQRAGNTDTQY
few	TRBV6-8	-	TRBJ1-1	ASSYGRINTEAF
medium-sized	TRBV6-8	-	TRBJ1-2	ASSDSRYGYT
-	TRBV5-1	-	TRBJ2-7	ASSLATGNYEQY
few	TRBV9	TRBD1	TRBJ1-2	ASSDGQGSAIGYGYT